This T cell receptor (beta chain) was recorded in a study of T cell responses to AZD1222 COVID-19 vaccine. Study summary: Some second doses came at about 4 weeks and others at about 12 weeks; these were pooled.

Broader study findings: The study found vaccine-associated CD4 TCRs spanning spike, dominant at 160-218 and 743-854. Unmutated variant regions are reportedly the target of nearly half of TCRs that are spike-specific.

CDR1 is MDHEN and CDR2 is SYDVKM in the germline V gene. Trimming cost V 5 bases and J 5 bases, with 9 bases left between them. The length of the CDR3 is 12 residues. Turning to this clone: Its antigen is undetermined.

Profiling relied on immunoSEQ multiplex PCR, and the TCRdb table lists in-frame clones only, not all of them. In the table there are more than 100,000 clones, around nine tenths of which are singletons. The chain is built from TRBV28 and TRBJ1-2; D is unclear. Sequencing used peripheral blood, obtained on day 0 of AZD1222 vaccination. The clonotype comes from an adult in good health. The CDR3, as DNA: TGTGCCAGCAGTCAACAACGGTATGGCTACACCTTC. The encoded protein is CASSQQRYGYTF.